This T cell receptor beta chain derives from a study of blood T cells in healthy people across ages. Primers used in a second PCR of roughly 7 to 12 cycles were a sample-barcoded 5' primer and a J-beta primer mix. TCRdb reprocessed the 5' RACE reads with MiXCR, giving one entry per CDR3 protein. There are 660,000 or so distinct CDR3 sequences in the sample; under 70% occur only once, and about two fifths lies in the top ten. CDR3 length equals 13 residues. CDR1 is SGHTA and CDR2 is FQGNSA in the germline V gene. V and J are TRBV7-2 and TRBJ2-5; 7 positions agree with TRBD1. TRBJ2-7 matches the DNA end more closely, so the J call is doubtful. The material sequenced was blood. The TCR was taken from a man aged 55-75 years in good health. CDR3 bases: TGTGCCAGCAGCCGCCGGACAGGCGACGAGCAGTACTTC. It specifies CASSRRTGDEQYF.